Described below is a single T cell receptor (beta chain) sequence and its context. Its target is not known. Losses at the gene ends were 2 bases for V and 3 bases for J; bases not matched to a gene: 8. The germline CDR1 and CDR2 sequences are MNHNS and SASEGT. The CDR3 length is 17 residues. The PCR ran on 60 Vbeta and 13 Jbeta primers. TCRdb's copy holds only in-frame clones and misses some; the assay was immunoSEQ multiplex PCR. The sample totals 100,000 to 150,000 clones. The sample originates from a study of cytomegalovirus exposure and HLA in healthy donors. Study-wide results and caveats: Common viral pathogens (according to a later analysis) appeared linked to several of the most significant clusters.

The sample consisted of PBMCs. The J gene is TRBJ2-3, the V gene TRBV6-1; 10 nucleotides align to TRBD2. The clonotype comes from a woman aged 35 to 49 in good health and CMV-seropositive. DNA of the CDR3: TGTGCCAGCAGTGAAATCAGCGGGAGGGGCCGGACAGATACGCAGTATTTT. Residues: CASSEISGRGRTDTQYF.